The rows below give T cell receptor beta chains drawn from one sample of a study of monozygotic twins with inflammatory bowel disease. Reprocessing the 5' RACE reads, TCRdb reports a single entry for every CDR3 protein and omits DNA. Seen in this sample are about 380,000 distinct CDR3 sequences; the ten most common clones hold 2% to 3%. Sequenced input: blood. These receptor sequences come from a human donor with ulcerative colitis or Crohn's disease, or a healthy co-twin of an affected twin (not recorded which). Each CDR3 is given with its conserved first and last residue.

j_call v_call cdr3_aa
TRBJ1-2 TRBV10-3 CAISEQDSQGAF
TRBJ1-5 TRBV7-2 CASSRSSGVYSNQPQHF
TRBJ1-2 TRBV5-1 CASSPGDRGPLNYGYTF
TRBJ2-1 TRBV5-5 CASSFGHTTYNEQFF
TRBJ2-7 TRBV11-2 CASSSSRVPSYEQYF
TRBJ2-7 TRBV7-2 CASSLRVAGGSEQYF
TRBJ1-5 TRBV4-2 CASSQAPGGPLHF
TRBJ2-1 TRBV7-8 CASSLVIGGDEQFF
TRBJ1-2 TRBV12-3/TRBV12-4 CASRSREGKYGYTF
TRBJ1-6 TRBV3-1 CASSQGPGRSYNSPLHF
TRBJ1-3 TRBV18 CASSPAAHRSGNTIYF
TRBJ1-1 TRBV5-5 CASSFLVRSNTEAFF
TRBJ2-7 TRBV7-2 CASSSPRVSAYEQYF
TRBJ1-4 TRBV5-1 CASSPGEGRHEKLFF
TRBJ1-2 TRBV19 CASTPAGGNYGYTF
TRBJ1-6 TRBV5-1 CASSFGGGFTNSPLHF
TRBJ2-1 TRBV19 CASIGGTYNEQFF
TRBJ2-7 TRBV4-3 CASSPAGAGGDYEQYF
TRBJ1-5 TRBV20-1 CSAHRQTGRGNQPQHF
TRBJ2-3 TRBV12-5 CASGSGDSTDTQYF
TRBJ2-1 TRBV27 CASSLTGQSYNEQFF
TRBJ2-5 TRBV3-1 CASSQRGAKETQYF
TRBJ1-4 TRBV4-1 CASSQFQTTNEKLFF
TRBJ1-5 TRBV27 CASSLSGQGHQPQHF
TRBJ2-5 TRBV7-6 CASSLEPDGETQYF
TRBJ1-4 TRBV7-2 CASSLRTGGNSEKLFF
TRBJ1-1 TRBV30 CAWNQDGTLGTEAFF
TRBJ2-5 TRBV12-3/TRBV12-4 CASSSTGTDPKTQYF
TRBJ1-5 TRBV20-1 CSARDARTETSNQPQHF
TRBJ1-2 TRBV4-3 CASSLSGGNYGYTF
TRBJ2-5 TRBV5-1 CASSIRTSGAIQETQYF
TRBJ2-3 TRBV5-6 CASSLELLPDTQYF
TRBJ2-7 TRBV4-3 CASSQGTGTGGPYEQYF
TRBJ2-7 TRBV7-2 CASSLYTSEQYF
TRBJ2-7 TRBV27 CASSPHRGSLYEQYF
TRBJ1-2 TRBV7-2 CASSLAGSGAWGYTF
TRBJ2-2 TRBV7-9 CATQADRDTGELFF
TRBJ2-7 TRBV7-2 CASSLVGGTGVDEQYF
TRBJ2-1 TRBV12-3/TRBV12-4 CASDVQEVPNEQFF
TRBJ2-4 TRBV7-8 CASSLYPDLAKNIQYF
TRBJ2-3 TRBV7-9 CASSTNYRSGTDTQYF
TRBJ2-5 TRBV12-3/TRBV12-4 CASSSAGLAGLETQYF
TRBJ2-2 TRBV7-6 CASSVIQGAGTGELFF
TRBJ2-7 TRBV11-1 CASSLARGQGWGSYEQYF
TRBJ2-1 TRBV9 CASSVGPDGEQFF
TRBJ1-1 TRBV29-1 CSVERGQAIRQAFF
TRBJ2-7 TRBV20-1 CSALTGVGLGGEQYF
TRBJ1-6 TRBV7-3 CASSLGSHNSPLHF
TRBJ2-2 TRBV7-3 CASRPWTGELFF
TRBJ2-1 TRBV20-1 CSAPPGQGGYNEQFF
TRBJ1-2 TRBV28 CASSLMGGLTIYGYTF
TRBJ1-3 TRBV29-1 CALHGGNTIYF
TRBJ1-4 TRBV12-3/TRBV12-4 CASSPLRNEKLFF
TRBJ2-3 TRBV6-1 CASSGKRVADTQYF
TRBJ2-1 TRBV11-2 CASSLDRAGGYSNEQFF
TRBJ2-7 TRBV20-1 CSARDTRGSDEQYF
TRBJ2-1 TRBV6-2/TRBV6-3 CASSYSPPGGIYNEQFF
TRBJ2-3 TRBV18 CASSPQGGSDTQYF
TRBJ1-2 TRBV5-1 CASSGGGQGLSYTF
TRBJ2-7 TRBV4-3 CASSQGALAGDPYEQYF